Below are 3 T cell receptor beta chains sequenced from a single sample in a study of beta chain features in type 1 diabetes. These receptors have no known antigen. Of the isolated RNA, all was reverse transcribed, and so the sequenced material was expressed TCRB transcripts. The assay was immunoSEQ multiplex PCR, and TCRdb's table has in-frame clones only and misses some. The repertoire has hundreds of thousands of clones, 10% to 15% of them found once; the top ten carry 0.022%. Study-level findings and limits: Moderate yet significant TCRB CDR3 shortening was seen in Type 1 diabetes patients in all four CD4+ subsets.

The sequencing input was naive CD4+ T cells from blood. Receptors were obtained from a young man with type 1 diabetes.

This sequence joins TRBV14 and TRBJ2-7, with no clear D. Germline CDR1 and CDR2: SGHDN and FVKESK. Trimming took off 4 bases at V and 2 bases at J, with 6 bases between the two ends. The CDR3 covers 12 residues. Here the CDR3 reads CASSRNPYEQYF. DNA for the CDR3: TGTGCCAGCAGCCGGAACCCCTACGAGCAGTACTTC.

The genes are TRBV10-3 and TRBJ2-5, with D perhaps matching TRBD1 or TRBD2 (6 bases each). Germline lookup yields CDR1 ENHRY and CDR2 SYGVKD. The CDR3 spans 14 residues. V was shortened by 3 bases and J by 5 bases, with 13 bases between the two germline ends. CDR3: CAISDRTAGETQYF. As DNA, the CDR3 is TGTGCCATCAGTGATAGGACAGCGGGTGAGACCCAGTACTTC.

This clone was seen a few times. The rearrangement joins TRBV6-5 to TRBJ2-7; a possible D gene is TRBD1 (6 bases). The CDR3 is made up of 13 amino acids. The germline gives CDR1 MNHEY, CDR2 SVGAGI. V lost 8 bases, J lost 2 bases, and 13 bases lay in between. CDR3 sequence reads: CASHDRTTYEQYF. The CDR3 coding sequence is TGTGCCAGCCATGACAGGACAACCTACGAGCAGTACTTC.